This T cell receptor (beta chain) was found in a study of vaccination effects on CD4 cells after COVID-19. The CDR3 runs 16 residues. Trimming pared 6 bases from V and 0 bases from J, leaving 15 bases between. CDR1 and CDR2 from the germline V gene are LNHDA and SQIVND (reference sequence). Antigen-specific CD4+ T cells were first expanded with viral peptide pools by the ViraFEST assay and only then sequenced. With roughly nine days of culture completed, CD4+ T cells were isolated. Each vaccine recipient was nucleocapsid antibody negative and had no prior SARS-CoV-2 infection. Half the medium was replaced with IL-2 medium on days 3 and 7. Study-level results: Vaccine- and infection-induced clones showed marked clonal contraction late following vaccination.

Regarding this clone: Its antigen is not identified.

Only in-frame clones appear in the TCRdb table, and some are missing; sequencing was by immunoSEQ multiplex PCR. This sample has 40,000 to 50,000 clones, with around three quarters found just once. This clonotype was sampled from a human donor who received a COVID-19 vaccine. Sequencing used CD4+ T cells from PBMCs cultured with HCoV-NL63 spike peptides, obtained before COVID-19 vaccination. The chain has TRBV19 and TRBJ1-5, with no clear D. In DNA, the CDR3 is TGTGCCAGTAGCGACACCTCAGTGTATAGCAATCAGCCCCAGCATTTT. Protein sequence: CASSDTSVYSNQPQHF.